One sample yielded the 24 T cell receptor beta chains listed below, sequenced in a study of T cell changes during pregnancy in multiple sclerosis. TCRdb's copy holds only in-frame clones and misses some; the assay was immunoSEQ multiplex PCR. Of roughly 49,000 clones in the sample, about 92% were seen once. The source was peripheral blood, collected after pregnancy. These receptors originate from a female donor with multiple sclerosis, enrolled in a pregnancy study.

The gene calls are TRBV5-4 and TRBJ1-4, with TRBD1 matching 9 bases. Germline V lookup: CDR1 SGHNT, CDR2 YYREEE (reference sequence). The V segment lost 1 base and the J segment 6 bases; nucleotides outside the gene matches: 4. The CDR3 loop spans 15 amino acids. The CDR3 region is CASSLMGQGYEKLFF. CDR3 DNA sequence: TGTGCCAGCAGCTTGATGGGACAGGGTTATGAAAAACTGTTTTTT.

The rearrangement joins TRBV5-1 to TRBJ2-2; D uncertain. Germline V gene sequence: CDR1 SGHRS, CDR2 YFSETQ. The CDR3 length is 15 residues. V was clipped by 0 bases and J by 5 bases, with 11 bases between them. The CDR3 loop reads CASSLAFMATGELFF. The CDR3 DNA sequence: TGCGCCAGCAGCTTGGCTTTTATGGCAACCGGGGAGCTGTTTTTT. Combining the CDR3 with reference TRBV5-1 and TRBJ2-2 gives the whole variable domain KAGVTQTPRYLIKTRGQQVTLSCSPISGHRSVSWYQQTPGQGLQFLFEYFSETQRNKGNFPGRFSGRQFSNSRSEMNVSTLELGDSALYLCASSLAFMATGELFFGEGSRLTVL.

The V gene is TRBV2, the J gene TRBJ2-5; TRBD1 agrees at 7 bases. With V trimmed by 6 bases and J by 3 bases, 7 bases remained unmatched. This CDR3 has 14 amino acids. The germline gives CDR1 SNHLY, CDR2 FYNNEI. DNA for the CDR3: TGTGCCAGCAGGGCCGGGACAGTTGAAGAGACCCAGTACTTC. Amino acid sequence: CASRAGTVEETQYF.

The V and J genes are TRBV18 and TRBJ2-6; 8 nucleotides match TRBD1. The CDR3 extends over 18 amino acids. Trimming removed 3 bases from V and 2 bases from J; junction bases left unmatched: 9. Germline CDR1 KGHSH, CDR2 LQKENI. CDR3 in amino acids: CASSPTRSGGAGANVLTF. CDR3 DNA sequence: TGTGCCAGCTCACCGACGAGATCAGGGGGCGCTGGGGCCAACGTCCTGACTTTC. Variable domain in full (rest from reference TRBV18 and TRBJ2-6): NAGVMQNPRHLVRRRGQEARLRCSPMKGHSHVYWYRQLPEEGLKFMVYLQKENIIDESGMPKERFSAEFPKEGPSILRIQQVVRGDSAAYFCASSPTRSGGAGANVLTFGAGSRLTVL.

A single count supports this clone. The sample has other DNA sequences that encode this CDR3 too. The chain recombines TRBV18 with TRBJ1-5, with 8 bases lining up with TRBD1. V was clipped by 4 bases and J by 0 bases; unmatched bases: 2. Germline values: CDR1 KGHSH, CDR2 LQKENI. CDR3 size: 15 residues. The CDR3: CASSRGTGSNQPQHF. CDR3 in DNA: TGTGCCAGCTCACGAGGGACAGGTAGCAATCAGCCCCAGCATTTT.

The sample holds a few counts of this clone. The chain employs TRBV4-1 and TRBJ1-2; D not resolved. The CDR3 covers 15 residues. With 1 base removed from V and 5 bases from J, the gap between germline ends came to 14 bases. The germline CDR1 and CDR2 sequences are MGHRA and YSYEKL. This chain's CDR3 is CASSQGRSFRYGYTF. In nucleotides, the CDR3 is TGCGCCAGCAGCCAAGGCAGGTCGTTCCGATATGGCTACACCTTC.

This clone has only a few counts. J is TRBJ1-2 and V is TRBV10-3, with 9 positions matching TRBD1. The CDR3 has 11 residues. CDR1 and CDR2 from the germline V gene are ENHRY and SYGVKD. V shed 11 bases and J 8 bases; nucleotides not matched to a gene: 6. The DNA for the CDR3 is TGTGCCGCAAACAGGGGGCGCGGCTACACCTTC. Its translation: CAANRGRGYTF.

This sequence joins TRBV9 and TRBJ2-2; 7 bases are shared with TRBD1. The J segment lost 5 bases and the V segment lost 3 bases, leaving 13 bases of the junction unmatched. From germline, CDR1 is SGDLS and CDR2 YYNGEE. The CDR3 loop spans 17 amino acids. CDR3 protein: CASSGSPTTGTTGELFF. CDR3 DNA sequence: TGTGCCAGCAGCGGTAGCCCCACGACAGGGACGACCGGGGAGCTGTTTTTT.

The gene calls are TRBV28 and TRBJ2-5; TRBD1 matches at 8 bases. V trimming: 2 bases; J trimming: 5 bases; junction bases outside the gene matches: 7. Looked up from germline, CDR1 is MDHEN and CDR2 is SYDVKM. The CDR3 runs to 15 residues. CDR3 region: CASSLTQGGWETQYF. The DNA for the CDR3 is TGTGCCAGCAGTTTAACACAGGGGGGTTGGGAGACCCAGTACTTC.

This chain's CDR3 is CASSRRGNTEAFF. CDR3 bases: TGTGCCAGCAGTCGTAGGGGGAACACTGAAGCTTTCTTT. V usage is TRBV6-1 and J usage is TRBJ1-1, with D possibly being TRBD1 (5 bases). The CDR3 is 13 amino acids. Germline V gene sequence: CDR1 MNHNS, CDR2 SASEGT. Trimming cost V 5 bases and J 1 base, with 8 bases left between them.

The V call is TRBV29-1, the J call TRBJ1-2; 8 positions match TRBD1. V gave up 3 bases and J gave up 5 bases; unmatched junction bases: 2. This CDR3 contains 12 residues. Germline CDR1 and CDR2: SQVTM and ANQGSEA. Here the CDR3 DNA reads TGCAGCGTTGAGACAGGGGAATATGGCTACACCTTC. The encoded protein is CSVETGEYGYTF.

This sequence joins TRBV19 and TRBJ2-5; 11 bases agree with TRBD2. From germline, CDR1 is LNHDA and CDR2 SQIVND (reference sequence). Losses at the gene ends were 1 base for V and 1 base for J; bases not matched to a gene: 5. The CDR3 contains 17 residues. The CDR3 reads CASSIVLAGGGQETQYF. The CDR3 region has the DNA TGTGCCAGTAGTATAGTGCTAGCGGGGGGTGGCCAAGAGACCCAGTACTTC.

The genes are TRBV9 and TRBJ2-3, with D maybe TRBD1 (6 bases). The CDR3 is made up of 16 amino acids. Germline lookup yields CDR1 SGDLS and CDR2 YYNGEE. V was trimmed by 0 bases and J by 3 bases, leaving 14 bases between them. CDR3 loop: CASSVAGQGWTDTQYF. CDR3 DNA sequence: TGTGCCAGCAGCGTAGCTGGCCAGGGGTGGACAGATACGCAGTATTTT.

This rearrangement joins TRBV18 to TRBJ2-7, with TRBD2 identical over 8 bases. Trimming took 3 bases from V and 5 from J; bases not matched to a gene: 6. The germline V gene encodes CDR1 KGHSH and CDR2 LQKENI. The CDR3 covers 14 residues. CDR3 sequence reads: CASSPRGAPNEQYF. The CDR3 bases are TGTGCCAGCTCACCGCGGGGGGCCCCCAACGAGCAGTACTTC.

The chain combines TRBV10-3 with TRBJ2-1; 9 bases match TRBD2. CDR3 size: 15 residues. From germline, CDR1 is ENHRY and CDR2 SYGVKD. With 7 bases clipped from V and 2 bases from J, the junction kept 6 bases outside the gene matches. The CDR3 sequence: CAITNSGGPYNEQFF. DNA of the CDR3: TGTGCCATCACTAATAGCGGGGGACCCTACAATGAGCAGTTCTTC.

J is TRBJ2-5 and V is TRBV2, with 16 bases fitting TRBD2. Germline V gene lookup returns CDR1 SNHLY and CDR2 FYNNEI. Trimming cost V 6 bases and J 9 bases; bases outside gene matches: 10. This CDR3 is built from 16 residues. The CDR3 region is CASSAGLAGGLSAQYF. The CDR3 nucleotides are TGTGCCAGCAGCGCGGGACTAGCGGGGGGGCTTTCGGCCCAGTACTTC.

This sequence joins TRBV18 and TRBJ1-1; the D is unclear. The CDR3 sequence is 12 residues long. Per the germline V gene, CDR1 is KGHSH and CDR2 is LQKENI. V dropped 1 base and J dropped 8 bases, with 8 bases sitting between them. The DNA for the CDR3 is TGTGCCAGCTCACCACTGAGGGAGGAAGCTTTCTTT. Translated: CASSPLREEAFF.

The V gene is TRBV11-3, the J gene TRBJ2-1; TRBD2 is a possible D gene (5 bases). Trimming pared 2 bases from V and 4 bases from J, leaving 12 bases between. This CDR3 contains 15 residues. From germline, CDR1 is SGHNT and CDR2 YENEEA. The CDR3 is CASSLSGEPYNEQFF. In nucleotides, the CDR3 is TGTGCCAGCAGCTTAAGTGGGGAGCCATACAATGAGCAGTTCTTC.

The chain recombines TRBV9 with TRBJ1-2; TRBD1 matches at 7 bases. V trimming: 5 bases; J trimming: 2 bases; junction bases outside the gene matches: 6. Per germline, CDR1 SGDLS and CDR2 YYNGEE. CDR3 size: 14 residues. This CDR3 reads CASSRQGTNYGYTF. The CDR3 DNA is TGTGCCAGCAGTAGACAGGGTACGAACTATGGCTACACCTTC.

For the CDR3, the DNA is TGTGCCAGTAATATGGACAGGGATTCACCCCTCCACTTT. This gives the protein CASNMDRDSPLHF. The chain carries TRBV19 and TRBJ1-6, with TRBD1 matching 8 bases. The CDR3 extends over 13 amino acids. Germline CDR1 and CDR2: LNHDA and SQIVND (reference sequence). Losses at the gene ends were 7 bases for V and 8 bases for J; bases not matched to a gene: 4. The variable domain in full, completed from reference TRBV19 and TRBJ1-6, reads DGGITQSPKYLFRKEGQNVTLSCEQNLNHDAMYWYRQDPGQGLRLIYYSQIVNDFQKGDIAEGYSVSREKKESFPLTVTSAQKNPTAFYLCASNMDRDSPLHFGNGTRLTVT.

In this sample, this clone turned up once. The rearrangement joins TRBV7-3 to TRBJ2-1; D is uncertain. Trimming left V 5 bases short and J 0 bases short, with 8 bases between. CDR3 length: 14 residues. Germline V gives CDR1 SGHTA, CDR2 FQGTGA. CDR3 in amino acids: CASSPFSSYNEQFF. The CDR3 DNA is TGTGCCAGCAGCCCCTTCTCCTCCTACAATGAGCAGTTCTTC.

The chain joins TRBV15 to TRBJ2-3; 7 bases are a match to TRBD2. CDR3 size: 15 residues. V lost 3 bases, J lost 1 base, and 4 bases stayed unmatched. Germline CDR1 reads LNHNV; CDR2 reads YYDKDF (reference sequence). CDR3 sequence: CATSRGGGGTDTQYF. CDR3 nucleotide sequence: TGTGCCACCAGCAGGGGTGGGGGGGGCACAGATACGCAGTATTTT.

Concerning this clone itself: The junction departs from germline at one end; a sequencing error may be responsible. Other nucleotide sequences from this sample produce the same CDR3. The chain carries TRBV18 and TRBJ1-2; D is perhaps TRBD1 (5 bases). The CDR3 length is 19 residues. Per the germline V gene, CDR1 is KGHSH and CDR2 is LQKENI. The CDR3 loop reads CASSTLAVRTPGTYYGYTF. The CDR3 DNA is TGTGCCAGCTCCACCCTAGCCGTCCGTACGCCCGGGACTTACTATGGTTACACCTTC.

The chain has TRBV7-6 and TRBJ1-6; D unresolved. This CDR3 region has 18 residues. The V end was cut by 2 bases, the J end by 0 bases, with 14 bases between. Germline CDR1 reads SGHVS; CDR2 reads FNYEAQ. CDR3 nucleotides: TGTGCCAGCAGCTTAAGGAGACCCCTGAGCTCCTATAATTCACCCCTCCACTTT. It yields the protein CASSLRRPLSSYNSPLHF. Based on the CDR3 plus reference TRBV7-6 and TRBJ1-6, the full variable domain is GAGVSQSPRYKVTKRGQDVALRCDPISGHVSLYWYRQALGQGPEFLTYFNYEAQQDKSGLPNDRFSAERPEGSISTLTIQRTEQRDSAMYRCASSLRRPLSSYNSPLHFGNGTRLTVT.